One sample yielded the 9 T cell receptor beta chains listed below, sequenced in a study of T-cell memory formation after mild COVID-19. TCRdb passed the 5' RACE reads through MiXCR, listing each CDR3 protein once. The data show 200,000 to 250,000 distinct CDR3 sequences, over 9% seen once. Sequencing input: PBMCs or a T cell subset sorted from them (not recorded which). Receptors originate from a man between 18 and 35 years old who had mild COVID-19 (a few samples of this study predate the infection). Cell type and time point are not known.

The chain couples TRBV4-3 to TRBJ2-6; D is unresolved. The germline V gene encodes CDR1 LGHNA and CDR2 YSLEER. Trimming shortened V by 1 base and J by 3 bases, and 7 bases separated the two germline ends. This CDR3 is built from 15 residues. CDR3 in amino acids: CASSQVAGGANVLTF. The DNA for the CDR3 is TGCGCCAGCAGCCAAGTAGCCGGTGGGGCCAACGTCCTGACTTTC.

This chain uses TRBV7-2 with TRBJ2-5; D is undetermined. CDR1 and CDR2 from the germline V gene are SGHTA and FQGNSA. V dropped 2 bases and J dropped 5 bases, with 6 bases sitting between them. The CDR3 runs 12 residues. Here the CDR3 DNA reads TGTGCCAGCAGCTTAAGGTTTGAGACCCAGTACTTC. The encoded protein is CASSLRFETQYF.

About this clonotype: One end of the junction fails to match germline, which may point to a read error. The rearrangement links TRBV29-1 to TRBJ1-3; D uncertain. The germline gives CDR1 SQVTM, CDR2 ANQGSEA. The CDR3 covers 12 residues. CDR3 nucleotide sequence: TGCAGCGTTCAAGATACGCGGAACACCATATATTTT. Protein: CSVQDTRNTIYF.

The genes are TRBV5-1 and TRBJ2-1, with TRBD1 matching 8 bases. Unmatched junction bases numbered 10, after V lost 0 bases and J lost 8 bases. The CDR3 totals 16 residues. The germline V gene encodes CDR1 SGHRS and CDR2 YFSETQ. CDR3 sequence: CASSLDGQGKGDEQFF. Here the CDR3 DNA reads TGCGCCAGCAGCTTGGATGGACAGGGTAAAGGTGATGAGCAGTTCTTC.

This clonotype occurred a few times. V and J are TRBV4-3 and TRBJ2-7; tentative D call: TRBD2 (5 bases). CDR3 length: 15 residues. CDR1 LGHNA and CDR2 YSLEER come from the germline V gene. V lost 0 bases to trimming and J lost 2 bases, with 11 bases between them. The CDR3 sequence: CASSQDGGAPYEQYF. For the CDR3, the DNA is TGCGCCAGCAGCCAAGATGGAGGAGCCCCCTACGAGCAGTACTTC.

This clonotype was observed a handful of times. This rearrangement joins TRBV6-2 or TRBV6-3 to TRBJ2-3; tentative D call: TRBD1 (5 bases). The CDR3 spans 12 residues. Germline values: CDR1 MNHEY, CDR2 SVGEGT. Trimming removed 5 bases from V and 6 bases from J, with 9 bases in between. CDR3 sequence: CASSISGDTQYF. The CDR3 DNA reads as TGTGCCAGCAGTATTTCAGGGGATACGCAGTATTTT.

For this clonotype: Since no conserved phenylalanine or tryptophan closes the CDR3, a read error is the likely cause. No DNA is shown, since the ends of the CDR3 on it are uncertain; the CDR3 is the one TCRdb lists. The CDR3 region is CASSKRGYEKLII. The chain has TRBV18 and TRBJ1-4. Germline V gene lookup returns CDR1 KGHSH and CDR2 LQKENI. Both ends counted, the CDR3 spans 13 residues.

This clonotype was detected a few times. The chain is built from TRBV5-1 and TRBJ1-2; D gene unclear. Trimming shortened V by 0 bases and J by 0 bases, and 6 bases separated the two germline ends. The CDR3 totals 14 residues. Looked up from germline, CDR1 is SGHRS and CDR2 is YFSETQ. This chain's CDR3 is CASSLEGSNYGYTF. The CDR3 DNA reads TGCGCCAGCAGCTTGGAAGGGTCTAACTATGGCTACACCTTC. Together with reference TRBV5-1 and TRBJ1-2, the CDR3 gives the full variable domain: KAGVTQTPRYLIKTRGQQVTLSCSPISGHRSVSWYQQTPGQGLQFLFEYFSETQRNKGNFPGRFSGRQFSNSRSEMNVSTLELGDSALYLCASSLEGSNYGYTFGSGTRLTVV.

The chain employs TRBV20-1 and TRBJ2-3; D unclear. V lost 7 bases, J lost 6 bases, and 11 bases lay in between. Germline V CDR1 and CDR2: DFQATT, SNEGSKA (reference sequence). The CDR3 has 11 residues. The CDR3 DNA is TGCAGTGGGGGATCGTACGATACGCAGTATTTT. Translated: CSGGSYDTQYF.